The 7 T cell receptor beta chains below all came from one sample that was sequenced in a study of cytomegalovirus exposure and HLA in healthy donors. PCR involved 60 Vbeta and 13 Jbeta primers. Here immunoSEQ multiplex PCR was the method, and the copy in TCRdb shows in-frame clones only, minus some. The sample lists some 140,000 clones, about three quarters occurring once. The sequencing input was PBMCs. The receptors were sampled from a woman aged 40-49 years in good health and CMV-seronegative.

This rearrangement joins TRBV28 to TRBJ1-2, with D tentatively TRBD1 (5 bases). With 5 bases removed from V and 0 bases from J, the gap between germline ends came to 16 bases. The CDR3 length is 16 residues. From germline, CDR1 is MDHEN and CDR2 SYDVKM. CDR3 residues: CASSLEKTAANYGYTF. The CDR3 nucleotides read TGTGCCAGCAGTCTCGAAAAGACAGCAGCTAACTATGGCTACACCTTC.

The chain has TRBV28 and TRBJ1-5; D gene uncertain. V lost 7 bases to trimming and J lost 9 bases, with 13 bases between them. There are 12 residues in the CDR3. The germline gives CDR1 MDHEN, CDR2 SYDVKM. The CDR3 DNA is TGTGCCAGCACCTCCTTTGGGAGGCCCCAGCATTTT. Amino acids: CASTSFGRPQHF.

The chain combines TRBV2 with TRBJ1-4, with TRBD1 matching over 7 bases. The length of the CDR3 is 14 residues. Germline V gene sequence: CDR1 SNHLY, CDR2 FYNNEI. V lost 5 bases and J lost 7; bases outside the gene matches: 7. The CDR3 loop is CASSFAGGGEKLFF. As DNA, the CDR3 is TGTGCCAGCAGTTTTGCAGGGGGAGGTGAAAAACTGTTTTTT.

The rearrangement uses TRBV11-2 and TRBJ1-5; 10 bases match TRBD1. The V gene end was trimmed by 5 bases and the J gene end by 5 bases; junction bases not matched to a gene: 3. CDR1 is SGHAT and CDR2 is FQNNGV in the germline V gene. This CDR3 has 14 residues. The CDR3 sequence: CASSAGQGHQPQHF. The CDR3 nucleotides are TGTGCCAGCAGCGCGGGACAGGGGCATCAGCCCCAGCATTTT. Drawing the rest from reference TRBV11-2 and TRBJ1-5, the complete variable domain is EAGVAQSPRYKIIEKRQSVAFWCNPISGHATLYWYQQILGQGPKLLIQFQNNGVVDDSQLPKDRFSAERLKGVDSTLKIQPAKLEDSAVYLCASSAGQGHQPQHFGDGTRLSIL.

CDR3 DNA: TGTGCCAGCAGCTTGGCACAGGTGGGAGGCTACACCTTC. Translation gives CASSLAQVGGYTF. This chain joins TRBV5-4 and TRBJ1-2; D is perhaps TRBD1 (5 bases). Germline values: CDR1 SGHNT, CDR2 YYREEE (reference sequence). The V end lost 0 bases, the J end lost 8 bases, and 11 bases lay between the germline ends. The CDR3 has 13 residues.

The rearrangement joins TRBV6-5 to TRBJ2-7; D possibly corresponds to TRBD2 (6 bases). Germline V CDR1 and CDR2: MNHEY, SVGAGI. The CDR3 covers 15 residues. The V and J ends lost 6 bases and 5 bases respectively, with 20 bases between them. DNA of the CDR3: TGTGCCAGCAGAAAGGGAGTTGCCGGAGGGCACGAGCAGTACTTC. Translation gives CASRKGVAGGHEQYF.

V is TRBV5-1 and J is TRBJ2-3, with a weak D call TRBD1 (6 bases). This CDR3 is built from 15 residues. Trimming shortened V by 0 bases and J by 1 base, and 9 bases separated the two germline ends. CDR1 and CDR2 (germline): SGHRS, YFSETQ. The CDR3 sequence: CASSLVGAGTDTQYF. DNA of the CDR3: TGCGCCAGCAGCTTGGTGGGGGCCGGCACAGATACGCAGTATTTT.